This is a list of T cell receptor beta chains from one sample in a study of T-cell reconstitution after alpha-beta-depleted transplantation in children. TCRdb fed the PCR reads into MiXCR, producing one record per CDR3 protein. The data show a few hundred thousand distinct CDR3 sequences, about a quarter seen once. The sample was PBMCs, taken before TCRalphabeta/CD19-depleted stem cell transplant. These receptors all come from a boy younger than two with Wiskott-Aldrich syndrome, due to receive a stem cell transplant. CDR3s include the opening cysteine and the closing phenylalanine or tryptophan. The D gene is left open where the match is weak. The size of a clone is reported for some rows only, either as once, few or many, or as a class for expanded clones.

V	size	J	D	CDR3	DNA
TRBV15	NA	TRBJ1-5	TRBD1	CATSSPDRVILTGVQPQHF	TGTGCCACCAGCAGTCCCGATAGGGTGATTCTGACAGGGGTACAGCCCCAGCATTTT
TRBV4-2	NA	TRBJ2-5	TRBD2	CASSQGDEREGETQYF	TGTGCCAGCAGCCAAGGGGACGAGCGGGAGGGGGAGACCCAGTACTTC
TRBV5-1	NA	TRBJ2-1	NA	CASSSSHDSNNEQFF	TGCGCCAGCAGCTCGTCCCACGACAGTAACAATGAGCAGTTCTTC
TRBV6-5	NA	TRBJ2-1	TRBD1	CASSYPQQTGGEQFF	TGTGCCAGCAGTTACCCCCAACAGACAGGGGGTGAGCAGTTCTTC
TRBV4-2	NA	TRBJ2-6	TRBD1	CASSQGTGGSSGANGLTF	TGTGCCAGCAGCCAAGGGACAGGGGGCTCCTCTGGGGCCAACGGCCTGACTTTC
TRBV3-1	few	TRBJ2-3	NA	CASSQERRIADTQYF	TGTGCCAGCAGCCAAGAGAGGAGGATCGCAGATACGCAGTATTTT
TRBV28	NA	TRBJ2-1	TRBD2	CATDDSGRPYNEQFF	TGTGCCACCGATGATAGCGGGAGGCCCTACAATGAGCAGTTCTTC
TRBV5-5	NA	TRBJ2-3	TRBD2	CASSLTSPGLSTDTQYF	TGTGCCAGCAGCTTAACCTCACCGGGACTAAGCACAGATACGCAGTATTTT
TRBV5-1	few	TRBJ2-5	NA	CASSGGQWETQYF	TGCGCCAGCAGCGGGGGACAATGGGAGACCCAGTACTTC
TRBV25-1	NA	TRBJ1-5	NA	CASSESLGPQHF	TGTGCCAGCAGTGAATCCTTGGGGCCCCAGCATTTT
TRBV29-1	few	TRBJ2-2	NA	CSVWGDTGAGELFF	TGCAGCGTGTGGGGGGACACCGGGGCCGGGGAGCTGTTTTTT
TRBV20-1	few	TRBJ2-1	TRBD1	CSARDPRGQRSYNEQFF	TGCAGTGCTAGAGACCCCCGGGGACAGCGGTCGTACAATGAGCAGTTCTTC
TRBV10-3	NA	TRBJ2-1	NA	CAISDSVDNEQFF	TGTGCCATCAGTGACTCGGTGGATAATGAGCAGTTCTTC
TRBV10-3	NA	TRBJ2-1	TRBD2	CAISSGTSGRRDEQFF	TGTGCCATCAGCTCAGGGACTAGCGGGAGGAGAGATGAGCAGTTCTTC
TRBV7-2	NA	TRBJ1-5	TRBD1	CASSLRQGRDQPQHF	TGTGCCAGCAGCTTAAGACAGGGGAGGGATCAGCCCCAGCATTTT
TRBV20-1	NA	TRBJ2-5	NA	CSASGLSLQETQYF	TGCAGTGCTAGTGGCCTGTCCTTACAAGAGACCCAGTACTTC
TRBV20-1	few	TRBJ2-7	NA	CSARVRLGGIRSYEQYF	TGCAGTGCTAGAGTCCGCCTAGGGGGGATTCGCTCCTACGAGCAGTACTTC
TRBV7-6	few	TRBJ1-1	TRBD1	CASSGYRGRGAFF	TGTGCCAGCAGCGGATACAGGGGGCGTGGAGCTTTCTTT
TRBV14	NA	TRBJ1-2	NA	CASSQVGVWGYTF	TGTGCCAGCAGCCAAGTCGGTGTTTGGGGCTACACCTTC
TRBV7-8	NA	TRBJ1-5	NA	CASSSSRFSGQPQHF	TGTGCCAGCAGCTCCTCGCGATTCTCGGGGCAGCCCCAGCATTTT
TRBV5-1	NA	TRBJ2-1	NA	CATHRGTGSYNEQFF	TGCGCCACCCATCGGGGAACGGGCTCCTACAATGAGCAGTTCTTC
TRBV20-1	NA	TRBJ2-3	NA	CSADARTDTQYF	TGCAGTGCCGACGCGCGCACAGATACGCAGTATTTT
TRBV10-3	NA	TRBJ2-1	NA	CAISESRGYNEQFF	TGTGCCATCAGTGAGTCGCGGGGCTACAATGAGCAGTTCTTC
TRBV20-1	few	TRBJ2-5	TRBD2	CSAPISGSKETQYF	TGCAGTGCTCCAATTAGCGGGAGCAAAGAGACCCAGTACTTC
TRBV12-3/TRBV12-4	NA	TRBJ1-5	NA	CASSSINNQPQHF	TGTGCCAGCAGCTCGATAAATAATCAGCCCCAGCATTTT
TRBV7-7	NA	TRBJ1-3	TRBD1	CASSHWTGLNTIYF	TGTGCCAGCAGCCATTGGACAGGGCTGAACACCATATATTTT
TRBV14	NA	TRBJ2-3	NA	CASSQELGADTQYF	TGTGCCAGCAGCCAAGAGCTTGGGGCAGATACGCAGTATTTT
TRBV20-1	few	TRBJ2-5	TRBD2	CSALGSGRVQETQYF	TGCAGTGCTCTCGGGAGCGGGAGGGTCCAAGAGACCCAGTACTTC
TRBV5-1	NA	TRBJ2-7	TRBD2	CASSSGLAGRSPYEQYF	TGCGCCAGCAGCTCTGGCCTTGCCGGGAGGTCACCCTACGAGCAGTACTTC
TRBV20-1	few	TRBJ1-2	NA	CSASLASPGYTF	TGCAGTGCTAGTCTCGCCTCCCCGGGCTACACCTTC
TRBV4-1	NA	TRBJ2-7	TRBD2	CASSQGFGRVGSYEQYF	TGCGCCAGCAGCCAAGGATTCGGGAGGGTGGGTTCCTACGAGCAGTACTTC
TRBV5-1	few	TRBJ2-2	NA	CASSFKGATGELFF	TGCGCCAGCAGCTTCAAGGGAGCAACCGGGGAGCTGTTTTTT
TRBV27	NA	TRBJ2-3	TRBD2	CASSLGTSGDTQYF	TGTGCCAGCAGTTTGGGGACTAGCGGAGATACGCAGTATTTT
TRBV12-3/TRBV12-4	NA	TRBJ2-6	NA	CASSLRGGGGANVLTF	TGTGCCAGCAGTTTAAGGGGAGGTGGTGGGGCCAACGTCCTGACTTTC
TRBV10-3	NA	TRBJ2-1	TRBD2	CAISEVAGGNNEQFF	TGTGCCATCAGTGAGGTAGCGGGAGGGAACAATGAGCAGTTCTTC
TRBV27	NA	TRBJ2-7	NA	CASSFGSRRSYEQYF	TGTGCCAGCAGTTTTGGGAGTAGAAGGAGCTACGAGCAGTACTTC
TRBV5-1	NA	TRBJ2-1	TRBD2	CASSLSGSGAEQFF	TGCGCCAGCAGCTTGAGCGGGAGTGGGGCTGAGCAGTTCTTC
TRBV20-1	NA	TRBJ2-7	NA	CSALGATGPSYEQYF	TGCAGTGCCCTCGGCGCAACGGGACCTAGCTACGAGCAGTACTTC
TRBV20-1	NA	TRBJ2-7	NA	CSALGGGGLYEQYF	TGCAGTGCCCTCGGGGGAGGGGGATTGTACGAGCAGTACTTC
TRBV5-1	NA	TRBJ2-3	NA	CASSPPTGVETDTQYF	TGCGCCAGCAGCCCGCCGACGGGGGTAGAGACAGATACGCAGTATTTT
TRBV28	NA	TRBJ1-5	NA	CASSLFQGARNQPQHF	TGTGCCAGCAGTTTATTCCAAGGGGCCCGGAATCAGCCCCAGCATTTT
TRBV4-2	NA	TRBJ2-5	NA	CASSQVRDHVTNETQYF	TGTGCCAGCAGCCAAGTACGGGACCACGTAACCAATGAGACCCAGTACTTC
TRBV5-1	NA	TRBJ1-3	NA	CASRWTLVSSGNTIYF	TGCGCCAGCAGATGGACGTTAGTCAGCTCTGGAAACACCATATATTTT
TRBV12-3/TRBV12-4	NA	TRBJ2-3	TRBD2	CASIVNSGFTQYF	TGTGCCAGCATCGTTAATAGCGGGTTTACGCAGTATTTT
TRBV30	NA	TRBJ2-5	TRBD2	CAWSSGLAGQETQYF	TGTGCCTGGAGCTCGGGACTAGCGGGGCAAGAGACCCAGTACTTC
TRBV11-2	NA	TRBJ2-5	TRBD1	CASSLVGTGRLKTQYF	TGTGCCAGCAGCTTAGTCGGGACAGGCCGTCTAAAGACCCAGTACTTC
TRBV7-2	few	TRBJ1-3	NA	CASSLGRKSSGNTIYF	TGTGCCAGCAGCTTGGGCAGGAAGAGCTCTGGAAACACCATATATTTT